The 2 T cell receptor beta chains given below trace back to one sample, sequenced in a study of shared clonotypes between healthy human individuals. Clones were read by immunoSEQ multiplex PCR, and TCRdb kept only the in-frame ones, dropping some. The table has some 2 million clones, 95% seen once. The sample taken for sequencing was naive CD4+ T cells sorted from blood. Subset specified: CD45RA+ positively selected. The receptors shown here come from a man aged 18-30 years in good health.

The rearrangement uses TRBV18 and TRBJ1-1, with 7 bases lining up with TRBD1. There are 15 residues in the CDR3. After removal of 4 bases from V and 2 bases from J, the junction contained 7 bases not matched to a gene. From germline, CDR1 is KGHSH and CDR2 LQKENI. As DNA, the CDR3 is TGTGCCAGCTCACTCGGACAGGACCCTAACACTGAAGCTTTCTTT. Translated, it gives CASSLGQDPNTEAFF.

Details on this clone: Other DNA sequences in this sample translate to the same CDR3. This chain joins TRBV5-1 and TRBJ2-3, with no clear D. Germline CDR1 SGHRS, CDR2 YFSETQ. The V and J ends lost 1 base and 1 base respectively, with 4 bases between them. CDR3 length: 13 amino acids. CDR3 sequence: CASSLRGTDTQYF. The CDR3, as DNA: TGCGCCAGCAGCTTGAGAGGCACAGATACGCAGTATTTT.